The 22 T cell receptor beta chains below were found in one sample sequenced in a study of OX40 agonist ivuxolimab in advanced cancers. Repertoires were generated with immunoSEQ multiplex PCR, while TCRdb's copy carries only in-frame clones and drops some. The table has around 65,000 clones, just over 90% seen once. Sequencing was performed on CD4+ or CD8+ T cells sorted from blood, taken in a trial of the OX40 agonist ivuxolimab. All receptors derive from an adult with an advanced solid tumor such as melanoma, head and neck, liver or kidney cancer.

The J gene is TRBJ2-5, the V gene TRBV19, with 7 bases matching TRBD1. After removal of 4 bases from V and 1 base from J, the junction contained 6 bases not matched to a gene. Germline V gene data show CDR1 as LNHDA and CDR2 as SQIVND (reference sequence). There are 15 residues in the CDR3. Here the CDR3 DNA reads TGTGCCAGTAGTAGGGCCGGGACAGTCCAAGAGACCCAGTACTTC. Its protein is CASSRAGTVQETQYF.

The table lists this clone with a count of one. This sequence joins TRBV2 and TRBJ2-1; a possible D gene is TRBD2 (5 bases). Germline loops: CDR1 SNHLY, CDR2 FYNNEI. The CDR3 length is 15 residues. Trimming shortened V by 3 bases and J by 1 base, and 10 bases separated the two germline ends. CDR3 sequence reads: CASSDASGSYNEQFF. The CDR3 nucleotides read TGTGCCAGCAGTGATGCGAGCGGTTCCTACAATGAGCAGTTCTTC.

The CDR3 region has the DNA TGTGCCAGTTCAATCCCCCCGGACGGTGGCTACACCTTC. This gives the protein CASSIPPDGGYTF. V gene TRBV19 combines with J gene TRBJ1-2; D ambiguous. Germline CDR1 reads LNHDA; CDR2 reads SQIVND (reference sequence). CDR3 length equals 13 residues. V shed 8 bases and J shed 7 bases, with 17 bases lying between them.

The chain carries TRBV28 and TRBJ2-1, with TRBD1 identical over 10 bases. The CDR3 has 16 residues. J was trimmed by 8 bases and V by 7 bases; bases with no gene match: 14. In germline, CDR1 is MDHEN, CDR2 SYDVKM. The CDR3 sequence is CASKRTGGYVDDEQFF. The CDR3 coding sequence is TGTGCCAGCAAACGGACAGGGGGTTATGTGGACGATGAGCAGTTCTTC. Complete variable domain (other parts from reference TRBV28 and TRBJ2-1): DVKVTQSSRYLVKRTGEKVFLECVQDMDHENMFWYRQDPGLGLRLIYFSYDVKMKEKGDIPEGYSVSREKKERFSLILESASTNQTSMYLCASKRTGGYVDDEQFFGPGTRLTVL.

The chain carries TRBV5-1 and TRBJ1-1, with no clear D. Per germline, CDR1 SGHRS and CDR2 YFSETQ. The CDR3 has 12 amino acids. Trimming stripped 7 bases from V and 0 bases from J, with 7 bases between. In DNA, the CDR3 is TGCGCCAGCCGGGGAATGAACACTGAAGCTTTCTTT. Translating it yields CASRGMNTEAFF.

V is TRBV7-2 and J is TRBJ2-7; 8 bases map to TRBD1. The CDR3 loop spans 16 amino acids. V dropped 3 bases and J dropped 5; count of bases not matched to a gene: 12. Germline V gene sequence: CDR1 SGHTA, CDR2 FQGNSA. CDR3 DNA sequence: TGTGCCAGCAGCTTTCCGCAGGGGGCAGGGCAGGACGAGCAGTACTTC. Translation gives CASSFPQGAGQDEQYF.

The chain carries TRBV28 and TRBJ1-6; D unclear. The CDR3 has 13 residues. V lost 6 bases, J lost 7 bases, and 10 bases lay in between. Germline V CDR1 and CDR2: MDHEN, SYDVKM. CDR3 nucleotide sequence: TGTGCCAGCAGCCCAGTAATGAATTCACCCCTCCACTTT. This codes for CASSPVMNSPLHF. The variable domain in full, with the rest retrieved from reference TRBV28 and TRBJ1-6, is DVKVTQSSRYLVKRTGEKVFLECVQDMDHENMFWYRQDPGLGLRLIYFSYDVKMKEKGDIPEGYSVSREKKERFSLILESASTNQTSMYLCASSPVMNSPLHFGNGTRLTVT.

The chain recombines TRBV5-6 with TRBJ2-2, with TRBD1 matching 7 bases. The germline V gene has CDR1 SGHDT and CDR2 YYEEEE. The CDR3 covers 16 residues. Losses at the gene ends were 2 bases for V and 3 bases for J; bases not matched to a gene: 7. Here the CDR3 DNA reads TGTGCCAGCAGCTTACCCGACAGGGAGTACACCGGGGAGCTGTTTTTT. Protein product: CASSLPDREYTGELFF.

The rearrangement joins TRBV11-2 to TRBJ2-2, with TRBD2 matching 7 bases. The CDR3 is 17 amino acids. Germline V gene data show CDR1 as SGHAT and CDR2 as FQNNGV. The V gene end was trimmed by 0 bases and the J gene end by 0 bases; junction bases not matched to a gene: 4. The DNA of the CDR3 is TGTGCCAGCAGCTTAGAGTTGGGGGGGACGAACACCGGGGAGCTGTTTTTT. This translates into CASSLELGGTNTGELFF.

The rearrangement uses TRBV29-1 and TRBJ1-1, with 7 bases fitting TRBD1. CDR1 and CDR2 from the germline V gene are SQVTM and ANQGSEA. The CDR3 covers 12 residues. J was trimmed by 5 bases and V by 4 bases; bases with no gene match: 4. CDR3 DNA sequence: TGCAGCGTTGCCCAGGGGGGAACTGAAGCTTTCTTT. Its translation is CSVAQGGTEAFF.

The chain recombines TRBV19 with TRBJ1-1, with D unresolved. CDR1 and CDR2 (germline): LNHDA, SQIVND (reference sequence). There are 15 residues in the CDR3. With 5 bases removed from V and 0 bases from J, the gap between germline ends came to 13 bases. CDR3 nucleotide sequence: TGTGCCAGTAGTCCGCCTGGGTACATGAACACTGAAGCTTTCTTT. Translation gives CASSPPGYMNTEAFF.

The chain has TRBV4-1 and TRBJ2-7; 11 bases line up with TRBD2. The CDR3 length is 16 residues. Germline V lookup: CDR1 MGHRA, CDR2 YSYEKL. V dropped 3 bases and J dropped 3; count of bases not matched to a gene: 7. The CDR3 sequence is CASSHDRLAGFYEQYF. CDR3 sequence (DNA): TGCGCCAGCAGCCATGACAGACTAGCGGGGTTCTACGAGCAGTACTTC.

The CDR3 DNA sequence: TGTGCCAGTAGTCCGGGACAGTCATTTTGGGGAGCTTTCTTT. Amino acid sequence: CASSPGQSFWGAFF. V is TRBV19 and J is TRBJ1-1; 7 bases agree with TRBD1. CDR1 and CDR2 (germline): LNHDA, SQIVND (reference sequence). This CDR3 region has 14 residues. J was trimmed by 10 bases and V by 5 bases; bases with no gene match: 13.

Comments on this clone: The junction departs from the called germline gene at one end, perhaps through a read error. The chain has TRBV4-2 and TRBJ1-2; D call uncertain. This CDR3 region has 17 residues. Looked up from germline, CDR1 is LGHNA and CDR2 is YNFKEQ. The CDR3 spells CASSQVSPDAFGYGHTF. The CDR3 DNA reads TGTGCCAGCAGCCAAGTATCCCCAGACGCCTTTGGCTATGGCCACACCTTC.

This sequence joins TRBV21-1 and TRBJ2-7; TRBD1, as called in the table, went unchecked against the DNA. TRBV21-1 is deemed a pseudogene. The CDR3 runs 9 residues. CDR3 protein: CASSNEQYF. DNA of the CDR3: TGTGCCAGCTCAAACGAGCAGTACTTC.

The chain uses TRBV6-4 and TRBJ1-1, with 7 bases aligning to TRBD1. Trimming at V came to 5 bases and at J to 2 bases, leaving 5 bases not matched to a gene. CDR1 and CDR2 (germline): MRHNA, SNTAGT. This CDR3 contains 14 residues. CDR3: CASSPRGSNTEAFF. CDR3 DNA: TGTGCCAGCAGTCCCAGGGGGTCTAACACTGAAGCTTTCTTT.

A single count supports this clone. The chain combines TRBV19 with TRBJ1-1; possible D gene TRBD1, 5 bases. Trimming removed 0 bases at V and 5 bases at J, with 13 bases between. This CDR3 has 15 residues. Looked up from germline, CDR1 is LNHDA and CDR2 is SQIVND (reference sequence). DNA of the CDR3: TGTGCCAGTAGTATAGAAGGGCAGGGACGGACTGAAGCTTTCTTT. This translates into CASSIEGQGRTEAFF.

V and J are TRBV2 and TRBJ1-3; D not resolved. Germline CDR1 reads SNHLY; CDR2 reads FYNNEI. This CDR3 contains 15 residues. Trimming pared 1 base from V and 2 bases from J, leaving 9 bases between. Written as DNA, the CDR3 is TGTGCCAGCAGTGAAGGGATTCCCGCTGGAAACACCATATATTTT. Its protein is CASSEGIPAGNTIYF.

This rearrangement joins TRBV5-1 to TRBJ2-7, with TRBD1 matching 8 bases. This CDR3 contains 15 residues. Losses at the gene ends were 3 bases for V and 3 bases for J; bases not matched to a gene: 8. CDR1 is SGHRS and CDR2 is YFSETQ in the germline V gene. CDR3: CASSSRDRGDYEQYF. Here the CDR3 DNA reads TGCGCCAGCAGCTCTCGTGACAGGGGTGACTACGAGCAGTACTTC.

The V gene is TRBV28, the J gene TRBJ1-5; D gene unclear. Germline loops: CDR1 MDHEN, CDR2 SYDVKM. CDR3 length: 15 amino acids. V was clipped by 3 bases and J by 8 bases, with 17 bases between them. CDR3 residues: CASSLALLPREPQHF. The CDR3 nucleotides are TGTGCCAGCAGTTTGGCCCTGCTGCCTAGGGAGCCCCAGCATTTT.

This sequence joins TRBV11-1 and TRBJ1-2; 9 positions match TRBD1. Looked up from germline, CDR1 is SGHAT and CDR2 is FQDESV (reference sequence). Trimming at V came to 5 bases and at J to 4 bases, leaving 5 bases not matched to a gene. The CDR3 is made up of 14 amino acids. The CDR3 DNA sequence: TGTGCCAGCAGCCATCTGACAGGGGGCTATGGCTACACCTTC. Residues: CASSHLTGGYGYTF.

In this sample, this clone turned up many times. CDR3 DNA: TGCAGCGTTTCAGGGTCCTATGGCTACACCTTC. It encodes CSVSGSYGYTF. This sequence joins TRBV29-1 and TRBJ1-2; D might be TRBD1 (5 bases). CDR3 length equals 11 residues. The V end was cut by 5 bases, the J end by 4 bases, with 8 bases between. Germline CDR1 SQVTM, CDR2 ANQGSEA.